Presented here are 20 T cell receptor beta chains from one specimen sequenced in a study of T cell clonotyping in hematopoietic cell transplantation. Clones were sequenced by immunoSEQ multiplex PCR, and TCRdb holds only the in-frame ones, with some missing. The data show about 16,000 clones, with approximately 83% seen just once and approximately 4% held by the top ten. The sequenced material came from peripheral blood mononuclear cells. The receptors were sampled from a woman between 35 and 50 years old in good health. Some clones in this sample may be carry-over from other donors' samples.

The gene calls are TRBV28 and TRBJ1-5, with no clear D. CDR1 MDHEN and CDR2 SYDVKM come from the germline V gene. The CDR3 consists of 17 residues. V shed 6 bases and J shed 0 bases, with 18 bases lying between them. CDR3 sequence: CASRSGRLANSNQPQHF. As DNA, the CDR3 is TGTGCCAGCAGGTCCGGACGGCTCGCTAATAGCAATCAGCCCCAGCATTTT.

This rearrangement joins TRBV27 to TRBJ2-3; possible D gene TRBD1, 6 bases. This CDR3 region has 13 residues. CDR1 and CDR2 (germline): MNHEY, SMNVEV (reference sequence). The V and J ends lost 6 bases and 6 bases respectively, with 13 bases between them. CDR3 DNA: TGTGCCAGCAGCCCCTCAGGGGCCGATACGCAGTATTTT. Its translation is CASSPSGADTQYF.

This chain joins TRBV4-3 and TRBJ1-2; D is uncertain. This CDR3 comprises 13 residues. Germline CDR1 and CDR2: LGHNA and YSLEER. Trimming took 0 bases from V and 4 from J, leaving 6 bases between them. CDR3 region: CASSQDLLYGYTF. Written as DNA, the CDR3 is TGCGCCAGCAGCCAAGACCTACTCTATGGCTACACCTTC.

V is TRBV27 and J is TRBJ1-1; 7 bases match TRBD1. Germline values: CDR1 MNHEY, CDR2 SMNVEV (reference sequence). The CDR3 is 15 amino acids. J was trimmed by 3 bases and V by 8 bases; bases with no gene match: 12. DNA for the CDR3: TGTGCCAGCGGCCCAAGGGGGCTTGTGTACACTGAAGCTTTCTTT. Encoded protein: CASGPRGLVYTEAFF.

The chain combines TRBV28 with TRBJ2-7, with D perhaps matching TRBD2 (6 bases). The CDR3 sequence is 14 residues long. CDR1 MDHEN and CDR2 SYDVKM come from the germline V gene. V was pared by 1 base and J by 0 bases, with 7 bases between. CDR3 loop: CASSLFGSSYEQYF. The CDR3 DNA reads as TGTGCCAGCAGTTTATTCGGGAGCTCCTACGAGCAGTACTTC.

The gene calls are TRBV5-1 and TRBJ2-2, with a possible D match to TRBD2 (5 bases). Germline CDR1 reads SGHRS; CDR2 reads YFSETQ. The ends were cut back, 0 bases at V and 4 bases at J, with 10 bases in the middle. The length of the CDR3 is 15 residues. The CDR3 DNA reads as TGCGCCAGCAGCTTGGGAGGGCCGGGCACCGGGGAGCTGTTTTTT. Protein: CASSLGGPGTGELFF.

This clone was seen once. The V gene is TRBV14, the J gene TRBJ2-7, with 7 bases matching TRBD1. V lost 4 bases, J lost 4 bases, and 4 bases stayed unmatched. Per germline, CDR1 SGHDN and CDR2 FVKESK. The CDR3 contains 13 residues. In DNA form, the CDR3 reads TGTGCCAGCAGCCTTTCAGGGGGTTACGAGCAGTACTTC. Its protein is CASSLSGGYEQYF.

Only one count was recorded for this clone. The chain has TRBV12-5 and TRBJ2-6; 7 bases are a match to TRBD2. CDR1 is LGHNT and CDR2 is FRNRAP in the germline V gene. The CDR3 contains 18 residues. Trimming took 7 bases from V and 0 from J; bases not matched to a gene: 12. The CDR3 DNA is TGTGCTAGTGACGAGAGCGGGGCCGTCCCCTCTGGGGCCAACGTCCTGACTTTC. This codes for CASDESGAVPSGANVLTF. The full variable domain, with the rest looked up from reference TRBV12-5 and TRBJ2-6, is DARVTQTPRHKVTEMGQEVTMRCQPILGHNTVFWYRQTMMQGLELLAYFRNRAPLDDSGMPKDRFSAEMPDATLATLKIQPSEPRDSAVYFCASDESGAVPSGANVLTFGAGSRLTVL.

The genes are TRBV27 and TRBJ2-2; no clear D. CDR1 and CDR2 from the germline V gene are MNHEY and SMNVEV (reference sequence). The V end was cut by 8 bases, the J end by 6 bases, with 7 bases between. This CDR3 is 11 amino acids long. The CDR3 DNA sequence: TGTGCCAGCGGGTATGCCGGGGAGCTGTTTTTT. Protein: CASGYAGELFF.

In the case of this clone: An end of the junction does not agree with germline; a read error may underlie this. The chain joins TRBV5-6 to TRBJ2-5, with a weak D call TRBD2 (5 bases). The CDR3 totals 12 residues. Germline V CDR1 and CDR2: SGHDT, YYEEEE. The CDR3 DNA follows: TGTGCCAGCAGTTTGGGAGAAAGTAGAAAGTACTTC. Translating gives CASSLGESRKYF.

The chain employs TRBV25-1 and TRBJ2-5; D is tentatively TRBD1 or TRBD2 (6 bases each). CDR3 length: 17 residues. The germline V gene has CDR1 MGHDK and CDR2 SYGVNS. V dropped 4 bases and J dropped 4 bases, with 22 bases sitting between them. The CDR3 is CASSVGNTRGAVETQYF. As DNA, the CDR3 is TGTGCCAGCAGTGTCGGGAACACTAGGGGGGCCGTAGAGACCCAGTACTTC.

This clone was observed a handful of times. The chain recombines TRBV29-1 with TRBJ1-2; D remains ambiguous. The V end was cut by 7 bases, the J end by 8 bases, with 14 bases between. Germline CDR1 reads SQVTM; CDR2 reads ANQGSEA. The length of the CDR3 is 11 residues. This CDR3 is CSAEWAYGYTF. In nucleotides, the CDR3 is TGCAGCGCCGAGTGGGCCTACGGCTACACCTTC. The full variable domain, completed using reference TRBV29-1 and TRBJ1-2, is SAVISQKPSRDICQRGTSLTIQCQVDSQVTMMFWYRQQPGQSLTLIATANQGSEATYESGFVIDKFPISRPNLTFSTLTVSNMSPEDSSIYLCSAEWAYGYTFGSGTRLTVV.

This clone was seen only once. The chain employs TRBV4-2 and TRBJ1-2; D gene uncertain. Trimming left V 1 base short and J 2 bases short, with 5 bases between. The germline gives CDR1 LGHNA, CDR2 YNFKEQ. This CDR3 is 13 amino acids long. The CDR3 DNA reads as TGTGCCAGCAGCCAAGGAGGGAACTATGGCTACACCTTC. It is translated as CASSQGGNYGYTF.

CDR3 nucleotides: TGTGCCAGCAGTCCAACGACAGGGGTTAGCTACGAGCAGTACTTC. Translating it yields CASSPTTGVSYEQYF. V and J are TRBV7-6 and TRBJ2-7; 8 bases are shared with TRBD1. In germline, CDR1 is SGHVS, CDR2 FNYEAQ. Trimming cost V 6 bases and J 3 bases; bases outside gene matches: 10. The CDR3 spans 15 residues.

The J gene is TRBJ1-2, the V gene TRBV4-3, with TRBD1 as a possible D gene (5 bases). Germline values: CDR1 LGHNA, CDR2 YSLEER. Trimming removed 0 bases at V and 9 bases at J, with 11 bases between. This CDR3 is 13 amino acids long. CDR3 residues: CASSQDLAGSYTF. The CDR3 DNA reads TGCGCCAGCAGCCAAGATTTGGCAGGGAGCTACACCTTC.

The genes are TRBV7-2 and TRBJ2-7, with TRBD2 matching 10 bases. J lost 7 bases, V lost 5 bases, and 8 bases had no gene match. The germline V gene has CDR1 SGHTA and CDR2 FQGNSA. This CDR3 has 14 residues. The CDR3 sequence is CASSVLAGRGEQYF. The CDR3 coding sequence is TGTGCCAGCAGCGTACTAGCGGGAAGGGGGGAGCAGTACTTC.

Only one count was recorded for this clone. This sequence joins TRBV4-3 and TRBJ2-3; 8 nucleotides match TRBD2. The CDR3 extends over 16 amino acids. Trimming at V came to 0 bases and at J to 2 bases, leaving 4 bases not matched to a gene. CDR1 and CDR2 (germline): LGHNA, YSLEER. The CDR3 nucleotides read TGCGCCAGCAGCCAAGACCTACTAGCGGTCACAGATACGCAGTATTTT. As protein: CASSQDLLAVTDTQYF.

The chain combines TRBV28 with TRBJ2-3, with D unclear. The CDR3 contains 11 residues. V was clipped by 4 bases and J by 6 bases, with 5 bases between them. Germline CDR1 MDHEN, CDR2 SYDVKM. CDR3 residues: CASSSPDTQYF. The CDR3 DNA sequence: TGTGCCAGCAGTTCTCCGGATACGCAGTATTTT.

This clone came up once. The rearrangement links TRBV11-2 to TRBJ2-1, with a tentative D call TRBD2 (5 bases). Per the germline V gene, CDR1 is SGHAT and CDR2 is FQNNGV. The CDR3 contains 14 residues. Trimming took off 0 bases at V and 6 bases at J, with 9 bases between the two ends. The CDR3 bases are TGTGCCAGCAGCTTAGATCTAAGCGGCAATGAGCAGTTCTTC. The encoded protein is CASSLDLSGNEQFF.

The chain couples TRBV2 to TRBJ2-7; D gene ambiguous. The CDR3 runs to 11 residues. Germline loops: CDR1 SNHLY, CDR2 FYNNEI. V was shortened by 5 bases and J by 2 bases, with 4 bases between the two germline ends. The CDR3 DNA sequence: TGTGCCAGCAGTACTGCCTACGAGCAGTACTTC. This encodes CASSTAYEQYF.